One TCR beta chain is described in this entry. TCRdb re-called the PCR reads through MiXCR, storing one row per CDR3 protein. Here the sample spans roughly 16,000 distinct CDR3 sequences, 45% to 50% being singletons. After removal of 4 bases from V and 4 bases from J, the junction contained 10 bases not matched to a gene. CDR3 length equals 16 residues. Germline V gene data show CDR1 as SGHTA and CDR2 as FQGTGA. This sample was included in a study of tumor-infiltrating lymphocytes in oesophageal squamous cell carcinoma. Sequenced input: normal esophageal tissue next to the tumor. The source of this sequence is a female donor with esophageal squamous cell carcinoma. The chain uses TRBV7-3 and TRBJ2-5, with 9 bases aligning to TRBD1. The CDR3 is CASSYGCTGGTETQYF. The DNA for the CDR3 is TGTGCCAGCAGCTATGGGTGTACAGGGGGCACAGAGACCCAGTACTTC.